This T cell receptor (beta chain) is from a study of human T cells and chemical hapten exposure. One entry per CDR3 protein, called by TCRdb with MiXCR from the RACE reads. Of fewer than 100,000 distinct CDR3 sequences in the sample, about 9.2% were seen once. Time point of the sample: healthy volunteer bleed at 6 weeks. Total RNA was extracted from unfractionated whole blood. There are 16 residues in the CDR3. Germline V gene sequence: CDR1 SGHKS, CDR2 YYEKEE (reference sequence). V dropped 4 bases and J dropped 8; count of bases not matched to a gene: 12. The table lists this clonotype with many counts.

The V call is TRBV5-5, the J call TRBJ1-6; TRBD1 agrees at 7 bases. The sample was whole blood. This clonotype was sampled from a female donor in good health. Some clones in this sample may be carry-over from other donors' samples. CDR3 DNA sequence: TGTGCCAGCAGCGCCGGCGACAGGGTCCGCGATTCACCCCTCCACTTT. Protein product: CASSAGDRVRDSPLHF.